What follows are 17 T cell receptor beta chains derived from one specimen sequenced in a study of T cell responses to AZD1222 COVID-19 vaccine (dated by TCRdb to about 2021). To prepare the library, the immunoSEQ multiplex PCR assay was applied. TCRdb's version of the immuneACCESS table is confined to in-frame rearrangements and falls short of the full clone set. An unresolved V gene accounts for under half of the shortfall where checked; the remainder is of unknown origin. The sample table holds about 120,000 clones, of which 93% were seen once. The top ten clones comprise 2.5% to 3% of the sample. The time point label here, explained by the study, means: baseline before first vaccination. The starting material was peripheral blood, obtained on day 0 of AZD1222 vaccination. The receptors derive from an adult in good health.

V gene TRBV19 combines with J gene TRBJ2-5; D gene unclear. This CDR3 comprises 13 residues. The V gene lost 2 bases and the J gene lost 1 base, with 5 bases spanning the gap. Germline CDR1 and CDR2: LNHDA and SQIVND (reference sequence). The CDR3 sequence is CASSIWTQETQYF. CDR3 bases: TGTGCCAGTAGTATATGGACCCAAGAGACCCAGTACTTC.

The V gene is TRBV27, the J gene TRBJ2-2, with 9 bases fitting TRBD1. Per the germline V gene, CDR1 is MNHEY and CDR2 is SMNVEV (reference sequence). CDR3 length: 15 residues. V gave up 2 bases and J gave up 6 bases; unmatched junction bases: 4. The DNA for the CDR3 is TGTGCCAGCAGTTTAGGGGACAGGGCCGCCGGGGAGCTGTTTTTT. Its protein is CASSLGDRAAGELFF.

This chain uses TRBV2 with TRBJ1-6; D call uncertain. Trimming took off 7 bases at V and 6 bases at J, with 10 bases between the two ends. The CDR3 loop spans 13 amino acids. Per germline, CDR1 SNHLY and CDR2 FYNNEI. The CDR3 is CASTRLANSPLHF. The CDR3 region has the DNA TGTGCCAGCACCCGACTCGCTAATTCACCCCTCCACTTT.

J is TRBJ1-1 and V is TRBV11-2, with D tentatively TRBD1 (6 bases). The CDR3 covers 16 residues. V lost 6 bases to trimming and J lost 3 bases, with 20 bases between them. Germline lookup yields CDR1 SGHAT and CDR2 FQNNGV. The CDR3 coding sequence is TGTGCCAGCAGAAGAATCAGGGGCCCTAGGGACACTGAAGCTTTCTTT. Its translation: CASRRIRGPRDTEAFF.

In DNA form, the CDR3 reads TGTGCCAGCAGCCAAACCCCCTCTCTTTACAATGAGCAGTTCTTC. This codes for CASSQTPSLYNEQFF. The rearrangement joins TRBV3-1 (or the pseudogene TRBV3-2) to TRBJ2-1; D uncertain. Germline V lookup: CDR1 LGHDT, CDR2 YNNKEL (reference sequence). Trimming cost V 2 bases and J 4 bases, with 12 bases left between them. The CDR3 loop spans 15 amino acids.

This sequence joins TRBV5-4 and TRBJ1-5, with D unresolved. From germline, CDR1 is SGHNT and CDR2 YYREEE (reference sequence). Trimming left V 6 bases short and J 1 base short, with 14 bases between. The CDR3 length is 15 residues. The CDR3 nucleotides read TGTGCCAGCAAGTTTGCAGGACCAAGCAATCAGCCCCAGCATTTT. It specifies CASKFAGPSNQPQHF.

The genes are TRBV28 and TRBJ2-7; TRBD1 agrees at 7 bases. CDR1 and CDR2 from the germline V gene are MDHEN and SYDVKM. V lost 7 bases, J lost 3 bases, and 3 bases stayed unmatched. The CDR3 is made up of 12 amino acids. The CDR3 spells CASTGQFYEQYF. DNA for the CDR3: TGTGCCAGCACGGGACAGTTCTACGAGCAGTACTTC.

This sequence joins TRBV3-1 (or the pseudogene TRBV3-2) and TRBJ1-1; maybe TRBD1 (5 bases). V lost 7 bases and J lost 8, with 17 bases in between. CDR3 length equals 13 residues. The germline V gene encodes CDR1 LGHDT and CDR2 YNNKEL (reference sequence). The CDR3, as DNA: TGTGCCAGCATCACTAAGGGGTCTGGGGAAGCTTTCTTT. Amino acids: CASITKGSGEAFF.

CDR3 protein: CASSQVTGTEQFF. In nucleotides, the CDR3 is TGTGCCAGCAGCCAAGTAACCGGGACAGAGCAGTTCTTC. The chain recombines TRBV3-1 (or the pseudogene TRBV3-2) with TRBJ2-1, with D possibly matching TRBD1 (6 bases). The CDR3 runs to 13 residues. Germline CDR1 LGHDT, CDR2 YNNKEL (reference sequence). V was cut by 1 base and J by 10 bases, with 11 bases left in between.

This chain joins TRBV15 and TRBJ1-4; D gene uncertain. V was clipped by 6 bases and J by 0 bases, with 11 bases between them. The CDR3 loop spans 15 amino acids. Germline assignment: CDR1 LNHNV and CDR2 YYDKDF (reference sequence). The CDR3 bases are TGTGCCACCAGTCGCGACGGGTCAACTAATGAAAAACTGTTTTTT. Protein sequence: CATSRDGSTNEKLFF.

V usage is TRBV24-1 and J usage is TRBJ2-7; tentative D call: TRBD2 (6 bases). This CDR3 is 13 amino acids long. V was pared by 4 bases and J by 5 bases, with 11 bases between. The germline V gene encodes CDR1 KGHDR and CDR2 SFDVKD. The CDR3 region is CATSDGGSDEQYF. As DNA, the CDR3 is TGTGCCACCAGTGACGGGGGATCCGACGAGCAGTACTTC.

The chain links TRBV27 to TRBJ2-7, with 12 positions matching TRBD2. Looked up from germline, CDR1 is MNHEY and CDR2 is SMNVEV (reference sequence). The CDR3 has 15 amino acids. V dropped 6 bases and J dropped 8; count of bases not matched to a gene: 11. The CDR3 region is CASSGLAGPLGQQYF. CDR3 nucleotides: TGTGCCAGCAGCGGACTAGCGGGACCACTGGGACAGCAGTACTTC.

The genes are TRBV18 and TRBJ2-3, with D uncertain. This CDR3 is 12 amino acids long. V was trimmed by 6 bases and J by 2 bases, leaving 6 bases between them. Germline CDR1 reads KGHSH; CDR2 reads LQKENI. The CDR3 reads CASSAATDTQYF. The CDR3 bases are TGTGCCAGCTCGGCAGCCACAGATACGCAGTATTTT.

The chain employs TRBV5-1 and TRBJ2-7, with 7 bases aligning to TRBD1. Germline values: CDR1 SGHRS, CDR2 YFSETQ. The CDR3 totals 15 residues. The trim removed 0 bases at V and 6 bases at J, leaving 9 bases unmatched. The CDR3 DNA reads as TGCGCCAGCAGCTTGGTCTGGGACAGCAAGCCCGAGCAGTACTTC. Translation gives CASSLVWDSKPEQYF.

A few counts support this clone. The chain employs TRBV20-1 and TRBJ1-2; D is uncertain. V lost 2 bases and J 7 bases, leaving 8 bases between the germline ends. This CDR3 comprises 11 residues. The germline V gene encodes CDR1 DFQATT and CDR2 SNEGSKA (reference sequence). CDR3 protein: CSARREGGYTF. CDR3 coding DNA: TGCAGTGCTAGACGCGAGGGTGGCTACACCTTC.

This clone has a handful of counts. The chain carries TRBV2 and TRBJ1-5; D remains ambiguous. The germline V gene encodes CDR1 SNHLY and CDR2 FYNNEI. This CDR3 contains 15 residues. Trimming took off 6 bases at V and 0 bases at J, with 12 bases between the two ends. CDR3 sequence: CASRDGIHSNQPQHF. The CDR3 DNA follows: TGTGCCAGCAGGGACGGGATCCATAGCAATCAGCCCCAGCATTTT.

Worth noting for this clone: Just one base apart from a much larger clone, this may be a read error. CDR3 loop: CASRPGGRGVDEQYF. The CDR3 DNA sequence: TGTGCCAGCCGCCCCGGGGGTAGGGGGGTCGACGAGCAGTACTTC. The chain links TRBV13 to TRBJ2-7, with D possibly being TRBD1 or TRBD2 (6 bases each). The CDR3 contains 15 residues. The V and J ends lost 8 bases and 5 bases respectively, with 22 bases between them. CDR1 PRHDT and CDR2 FYEKMQ come from the germline V gene (reference sequence).